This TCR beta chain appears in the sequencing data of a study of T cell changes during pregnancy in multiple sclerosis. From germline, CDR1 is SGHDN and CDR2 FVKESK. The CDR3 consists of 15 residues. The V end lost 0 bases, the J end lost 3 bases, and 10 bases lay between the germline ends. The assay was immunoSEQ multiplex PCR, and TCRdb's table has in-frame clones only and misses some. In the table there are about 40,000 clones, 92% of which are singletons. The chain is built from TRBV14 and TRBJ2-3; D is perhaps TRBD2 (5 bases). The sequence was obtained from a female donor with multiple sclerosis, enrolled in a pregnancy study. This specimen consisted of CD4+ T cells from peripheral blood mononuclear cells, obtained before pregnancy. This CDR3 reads CASSQESSSTDTQYF. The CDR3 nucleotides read TGTGCCAGCAGCCAAGAGTCTAGCTCAACAGATACGCAGTATTTT. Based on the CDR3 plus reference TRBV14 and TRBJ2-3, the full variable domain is EAGVTQFPSHSVIEKGQTVTLRCDPISGHDNLYWYRRVMGKEIKFLLHFVKESKQDESGMPNNRFLAERTGGTYSTLKVQPAELEDSGVYFCASSQESSSTDTQYFGPGTRLTVL.